The clone carrying this T cell receptor beta chain counts as medium-sized (0.01 to 0.1%). As yet, its antigen is unknown. This specimen belongs to a study of tumor and adjacent non-tumor tissue in lung cancer. Study context: The patients, roughly 9 men and 5 women, were about 30 to 85 with stage I to III disease.

The CDR3 sequence is 19 residues long. The germline CDR1 and CDR2 sequences are SGHNT and YENEEA. V shed 5 bases, J shed 1 base, and the junction held 9 bases outside the gene matches. No cell sorting was done before RNA was extracted from the tissue. The normal lung tissue was taken more than 3 cm from the tumor edge. Between August and November 2014, newly diagnosed, chemotherapy-naive lung cancer patients underwent thoracic surgery in China. Study conclusions and caveats: Tumor tissue had significantly higher TCR diversity than normal lung.

TCRbeta libraries were built with three rounds of nested PCR, modified from ARM-PCR. MiXCR, applied by TCRdb to the multiplex PCR reads, yields one record per CDR3 protein. The table has over 40,000 distinct CDR3 sequences, 74% seen once. The sample taken for sequencing was distant non-tumor lung tissue. The TCR originated in a woman aged 55-70 years with non-small cell lung cancer. The chain employs TRBV11-3 and TRBJ2-1, with TRBD2 matching over 15 bases. In nucleotides, the CDR3 is TGTGCCAGCAGCCGCCAGGGACTAGCGGGGGGAAGGTCCTACAATGAGCAGTTCTTC. Protein sequence: CASSRQGLAGGRSYNEQFF. Drawing the rest from reference TRBV11-3 and TRBJ2-1, the complete variable domain is EAGVVQSPRYKIIEKKQPVAFWCNPISGHNTLYWYLQNLGQGPELLIRYENEEAVDDSQLPKDRFSAERLKGVDSTLKIQPAELGDSAVYLCASSRQGLAGGRSYNEQFFGPGTRLTVL.